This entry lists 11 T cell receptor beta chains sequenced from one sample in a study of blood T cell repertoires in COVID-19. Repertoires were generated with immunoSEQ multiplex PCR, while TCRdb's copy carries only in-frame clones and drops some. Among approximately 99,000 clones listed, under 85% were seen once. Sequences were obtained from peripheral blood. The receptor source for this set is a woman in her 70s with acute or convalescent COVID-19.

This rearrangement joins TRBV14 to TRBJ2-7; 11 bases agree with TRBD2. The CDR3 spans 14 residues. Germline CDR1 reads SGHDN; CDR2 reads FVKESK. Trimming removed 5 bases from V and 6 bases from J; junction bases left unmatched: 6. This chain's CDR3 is CASSKGTSGSEQYV. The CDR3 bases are TGTGCCAGCAGCAAAGGGACTAGCGGAAGCGAGCAGTACGTC.

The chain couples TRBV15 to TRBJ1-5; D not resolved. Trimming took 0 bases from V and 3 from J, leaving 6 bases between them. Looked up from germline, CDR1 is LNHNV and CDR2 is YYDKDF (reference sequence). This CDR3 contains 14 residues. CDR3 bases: TGTGCCACCAGCAGAGACAGGATCAATCAGCCCCAGCATTTT. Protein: CATSRDRINQPQHF.

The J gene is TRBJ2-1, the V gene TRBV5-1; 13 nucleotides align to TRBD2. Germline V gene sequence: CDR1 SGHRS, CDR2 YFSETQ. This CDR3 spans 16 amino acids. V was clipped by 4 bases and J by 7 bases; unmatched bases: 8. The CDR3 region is CASSPALAGGSNEQFF. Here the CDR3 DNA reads TGCGCCAGCAGCCCAGCACTAGCGGGAGGGTCGAATGAGCAGTTCTTC.

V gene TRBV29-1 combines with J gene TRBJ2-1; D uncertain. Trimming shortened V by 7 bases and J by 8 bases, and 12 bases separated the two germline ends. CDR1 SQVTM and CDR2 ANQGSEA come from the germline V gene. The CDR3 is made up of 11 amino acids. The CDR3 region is CSALRSDEQFF. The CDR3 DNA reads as TGCAGCGCCCTTAGATCGGATGAGCAGTTCTTC.

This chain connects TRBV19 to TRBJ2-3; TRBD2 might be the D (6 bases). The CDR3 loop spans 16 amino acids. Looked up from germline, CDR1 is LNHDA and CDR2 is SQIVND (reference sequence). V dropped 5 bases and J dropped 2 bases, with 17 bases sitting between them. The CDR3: CASSLRGGPITDTQYF. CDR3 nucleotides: TGTGCCAGTAGTTTAAGGGGAGGCCCGATCACAGATACGCAGTATTTT. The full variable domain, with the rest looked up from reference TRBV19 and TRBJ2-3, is DGGITQSPKYLFRKEGQNVTLSCEQNLNHDAMYWYRQDPGQGLRLIYYSQIVNDFQKGDIAEGYSVSREKKESFPLTVTSAQKNPTAFYLCASSLRGGPITDTQYFGPGTRLTVL.

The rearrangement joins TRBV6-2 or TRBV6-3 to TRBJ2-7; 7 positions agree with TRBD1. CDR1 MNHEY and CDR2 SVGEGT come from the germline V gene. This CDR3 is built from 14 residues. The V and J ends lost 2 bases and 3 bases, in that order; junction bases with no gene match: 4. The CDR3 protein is CASSYRGRVYEQYF. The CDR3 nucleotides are TGTGCCAGCAGTTACAGGGGGCGCGTCTACGAGCAGTACTTC.

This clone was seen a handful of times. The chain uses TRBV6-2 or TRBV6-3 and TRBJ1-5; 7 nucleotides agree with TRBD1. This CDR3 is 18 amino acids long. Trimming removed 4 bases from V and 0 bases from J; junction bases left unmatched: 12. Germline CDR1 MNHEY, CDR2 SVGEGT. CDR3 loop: CASSSGTVRSYSNQPQHF. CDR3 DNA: TGTGCCAGCAGTTCCGGGACAGTACGATCTTATAGCAATCAGCCCCAGCATTTT.

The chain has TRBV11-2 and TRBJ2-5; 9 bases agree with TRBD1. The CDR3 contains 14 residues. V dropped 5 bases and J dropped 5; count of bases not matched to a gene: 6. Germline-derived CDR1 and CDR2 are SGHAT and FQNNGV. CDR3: CASSAGQGRETQYF. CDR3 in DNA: TGTGCCAGCAGCGCGGGACAGGGTAGGGAGACCCAGTACTTC.

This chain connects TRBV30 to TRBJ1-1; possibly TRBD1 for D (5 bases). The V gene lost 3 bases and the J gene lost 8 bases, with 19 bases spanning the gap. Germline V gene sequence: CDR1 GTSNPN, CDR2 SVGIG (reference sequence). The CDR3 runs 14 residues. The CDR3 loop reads CAWRPGGGLREAFF. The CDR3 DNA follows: TGTGCCTGGAGACCCGGGGGGGGTCTAAGGGAAGCTTTCTTT.

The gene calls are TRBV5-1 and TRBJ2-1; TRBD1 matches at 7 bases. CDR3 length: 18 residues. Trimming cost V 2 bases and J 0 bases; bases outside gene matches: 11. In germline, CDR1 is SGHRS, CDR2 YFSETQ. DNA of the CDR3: TGCGCCAGCAGCTTCCCCTTACCCGGGGACAGCTCCTACAATGAGCAGTTCTTC. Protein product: CASSFPLPGDSSYNEQFF.

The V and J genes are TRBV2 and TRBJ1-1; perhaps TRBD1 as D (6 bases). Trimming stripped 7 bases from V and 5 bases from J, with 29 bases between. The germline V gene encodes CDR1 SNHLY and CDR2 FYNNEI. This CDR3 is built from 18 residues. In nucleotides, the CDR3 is TGTGCCAGCAAACAAGAGGTACAGGGACGCAGTAGGGAAACTGAAGCTTTCTTT. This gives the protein CASKQEVQGRSRETEAFF.